These 6 T cell receptor beta chains were sequenced from one sample in a study of T-cell memory formation after mild COVID-19. Each CDR3 protein gets one entry after TCRdb re-called the 5' RACE reads with MiXCR. The sample has roughly 250,000 distinct CDR3 sequences, over 15% seen once; the top ten hold around 23%. Source material: PBMCs or a T cell subset sorted from them (not recorded which). The receptor source for this set is a man in his late teens or twenties who had mild COVID-19 (a few samples of this study predate the infection). Cell type and time point are not known.

The rearrangement links TRBV5-6 to TRBJ1-2; 9 positions agree with TRBD1. This CDR3 has 15 residues. CDR1 SGHDT and CDR2 YYEEEE come from the germline V gene. V lost 4 bases to trimming and J lost 4 bases; unmatched junction nucleotides: 8. The CDR3 here is CASSRGTGWTYGYTF. CDR3 DNA: TGTGCCAGCAGCCGCGGGACAGGGTGGACCTATGGCTACACCTTC.

The chain is built from TRBV5-1 and TRBJ2-4; D is ambiguous. The length of the CDR3 is 14 residues. Trimming shortened V by 0 bases and J by 2 bases, and 6 bases separated the two germline ends. The germline gives CDR1 SGHRS, CDR2 YFSETQ. This CDR3 is CASSLGMTKNIQYF. The CDR3, as DNA: TGCGCCAGCAGCTTGGGGATGACCAAAAACATTCAGTACTTC.

The V call is TRBV5-8, the J call TRBJ2-3; 8 bases are shared with TRBD2. The CDR3 totals 16 residues. The germline gives CDR1 SGHTS, CDR2 YDEGEE. V was clipped by 4 bases and J by 0 bases; unmatched bases: 7. The CDR3 coding sequence is TGTGCCAGCAGCCAGAGACTAGCGTCTAGCACAGATACGCAGTATTTT. Residues: CASSQRLASSTDTQYF.

Remarks on this clonotype: An end of the junction differs from the germline gene, which may be a read error. The chain couples TRBV7-2 to TRBJ1-1, with 7 nucleotides matching TRBD1. CDR1 and CDR2 (germline): SGHTA, FQGNSA. The CDR3 extends over 14 amino acids. CDR3: CSSSLDRIGTEAFF. The CDR3 region has the DNA TGTTCCAGCAGCTTGGACAGGATTGGTACTGAAGCTTTCTTT.

A few counts support this clonotype. This rearrangement joins TRBV12-3 or TRBV12-4 to TRBJ1-3, with D hard to call. The CDR3 is 12 amino acids. V gave up 6 bases and J gave up 4 bases, with 7 bases separating them. The CDR3 protein is CASSTHGNTIYF. The CDR3 DNA follows: TGTGCCAGCAGCACTCACGGAAACACCATATATTTT.

The rearrangement joins TRBV19 to TRBJ2-1; perhaps TRBD2 as D (5 bases). V was pared by 4 bases and J by 2 bases, with 12 bases between. The CDR3 covers 15 residues. CDR1 LNHDA and CDR2 SQIVND come from the germline V gene (reference sequence). Written as DNA, the CDR3 is TGTGCCAGTAGTACGCTAGCCCATGCCTACAATGAGCAGTTCTTC. Translated, it gives CASSTLAHAYNEQFF.